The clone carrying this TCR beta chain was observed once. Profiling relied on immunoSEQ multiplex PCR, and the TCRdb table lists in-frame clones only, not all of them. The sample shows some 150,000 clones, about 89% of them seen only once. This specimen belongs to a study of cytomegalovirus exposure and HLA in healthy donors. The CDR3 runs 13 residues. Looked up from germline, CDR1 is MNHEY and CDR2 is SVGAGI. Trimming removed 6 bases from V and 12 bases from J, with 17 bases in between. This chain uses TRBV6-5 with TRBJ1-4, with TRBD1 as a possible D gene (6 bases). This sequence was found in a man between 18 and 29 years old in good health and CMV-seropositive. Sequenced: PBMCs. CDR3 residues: CASRPSGHLELFF. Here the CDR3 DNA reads TGTGCCAGCAGGCCCTCGGGACACCTAGAACTGTTTTTT.